The rows below give T cell receptor beta chains drawn from one sample of a study of blood T cells in healthy people across ages. TCRdb itself ran the 5' RACE reads through MiXCR, one entry per CDR3 protein. The data contain some 860,000 distinct CDR3 sequences, approximately 60% of them seen just once; the ten biggest clones take up under 30%. The sequenced material came from blood. Receptors were obtained from a middle-aged man in good health. The CDR3 runs from the conserved cysteine through the conserved F or W. Fields, in order: J gene, V gene, clone size, D gene, CDR3 length, CDR3 DNA, CDR3 protein. The D gene is left open where the match is weak. Clone size is shown for a subset of rows, as once, few, many or a class of expanded clone.

TRBJ2-5 | TRBV2 | few | NA | 15 | TGTGCCAGCAGTGAACTCAGGGCAAGCCAAGAGACCCAGTACTTC | CASSELRASQETQYF
TRBJ2-7 | TRBV27 | NA | TRBD1 | 15 | TGTGCCAGCAGTTCGCGGGGGACAGGGACTTACGAGCAGTACTTC | CASSSRGTGTYEQYF
TRBJ2-7 | TRBV6-5 | NA | NA | 13 | TGTGCCAGCAGTAACAGGGCCACCTACGAGCAGTACTTC | CASSNRATYEQYF
TRBJ2-2 | TRBV5-4 | NA | NA | 15 | TGTGCCAGCAGCCTTTCGACACTAAACACCGGGGAGCTGTTTTTT | CASSLSTLNTGELFF
TRBJ2-3 | TRBV7-9 | NA | NA | 12 | TGTACCAGCAGCCCCAGCACAGATACGCAGTATTTT | CTSSPSTDTQYF
TRBJ1-2 | TRBV28 | NA | TRBD1 | 15 | TGTGCCAGCTCCGGGACAGGGGCCGCTAACTATGGCTACACCTTC | CASSGTGAANYGYTF
TRBJ2-7 | TRBV9 | NA | TRBD1 | 14 | TGTGCCAGCAGCGCTGGGACAGGCCTCTACGAGCAGTACTTC | CASSAGTGLYEQYF
TRBJ2-1 | TRBV27 | NA | TRBD1 | 14 | TGTGCCTGCAGTACTATCGACAGGGTCGGCGAGCAGTTCTTC | CACSTIDRVGEQFF
TRBJ2-4 | TRBV27 | NA | NA | 14 | TGTGCCAGCAGTTCGTACGGGACCTCCTATGGGCAGTACTTC | CASSSYGTSYGQYF
TRBJ2-5 | TRBV7-9 | NA | NA | 15 | TGTGCCAGCAGCTTAGGACTGGGTAGCGTGGAGACCCAGTACTTC | CASSLGLGSVETQYF
TRBJ2-5 | TRBV2 | NA | NA | 12 | TGTGCCAGCCCCCGAGGCGCCAATGAGCAGTACTTC | CASPRGANEQYF
TRBJ1-2 | TRBV9 | NA | NA | 13 | TGTGCCAGCAGCTCTTCTTACAACTATGGCTACACCTTC | CASSSSYNYGYTF
TRBJ2-2 | TRBV6-5 | few | NA | 15 | TGTGCCAGCACCCGGGGCCAGGGTCGATCCGGGGAGCTGTTTTTT | CASTRGQGRSGELFF
TRBJ2-3 | TRBV24-1 | NA | TRBD1 | 16 | TGTGCCACCAGTGGATACAGGGGTATCGGCACAGATACGCAGTATTTT | CATSGYRGIGTDTQYF
TRBJ2-1 | TRBV11-1 | NA | NA | 15 | TGTGCCAGCAGCGTTCCGGGGGGCTACTACAATGAGCAGTTCTTC | CASSVPGGYYNEQFF
TRBJ2-5 | TRBV10-3 | NA | NA | 13 | TGTGCCATCAGGGAGACAATACAAGAGACCCAGTACTTC | CAIRETIQETQYF
TRBJ1-1 | TRBV20-1 | NA | NA | 11 | TGCAGTGCTAGATCCCCTGGGGGAGCTTTCTTT | CSARSPGGAFF
TRBJ2-7 | TRBV6-1 | NA | NA | 13 | TGTGCCAGCAGGCCAGCTCCCTCCTACGAGCAGTACTTC | CASRPAPSYEQYF
TRBJ2-5 | TRBV27 | few | NA | 16 | TGTGCCAGCAGTCAAACGGGACTGCATTATTTAGAGACCCAGTACTTC | CASSQTGLHYLETQYF
TRBJ2-1 | TRBV27 | NA | TRBD1 | 16 | TGTGCCAGCAGTCCGCACCGGGACAGGGGCTACAATGAGCAGTTCTTC | CASSPHRDRGYNEQFF
TRBJ2-7 | TRBV7-3 | NA | NA | 13 | TGTGCCAGCAGCCGGGACCATTCCTACGAGCAGTACTTC | CASSRDHSYEQYF
TRBJ2-7 | TRBV27 | NA | NA | 14 | TGTGCCAGCAGTACGACAGTTAGCTCCTACGAGCAGTACTTC | CASSTTVSSYEQYF
TRBJ2-1 | TRBV4-1 | NA | TRBD1 | 17 | TGCGCCAGCAGCCTAAGCCTGGACAGGGGGCCCTACAATGAGCAGTTCTTC | CASSLSLDRGPYNEQFF
TRBJ2-5 | TRBV11-2 | NA | NA | 14 | TGTGCCAGCAGCTTAGTTCCAGGGAAAGAGACCCAGTACTTC | CASSLVPGKETQYF
TRBJ2-1 | TRBV7-3 | NA | TRBD2 | 15 | TGTGCCAGCAGCTTAACGGGAGCGGGAGCAGCTGAGCAGTTCTTC | CASSLTGAGAAEQFF
TRBJ2-7 | TRBV27 | few | TRBD1 | 15 | TGTGCCAGCAGACCAAGGGACAGTCGAAAGGGCGAGCAGTACTTC | CASRPRDSRKGEQYF
TRBJ2-7 | TRBV4-1 | few | TRBD1 | 14 | TGCGCCAGCAGCCCCCGACAGGGTAGCATAGAGCAGTACTTC | CASSPRQGSIEQYF
TRBJ2-2 | TRBV28 | NA | NA | 14 | TGTGCCAGCAGTTTAGGGCAAACCACCGGGGAGCTGTTTTTT | CASSLGQTTGELFF
TRBJ2-3 | TRBV12-3/TRBV12-4 | NA | NA | 14 | TGTGCCAGCAGTTTACTGAGGGTTACAGATACGCAGTATTTT | CASSLLRVTDTQYF
TRBJ1-4 | TRBV20-1 | NA | TRBD1 | 15 | TGCAGTGCTAGAGATCAGACAGGGGGAAATGAAAAACTGTTTTTT | CSARDQTGGNEKLFF
TRBJ2-4 | TRBV20-1 | NA | NA | 15 | TGCAGTGCTAGTCGAGTGGGGACCATGAAAAACATTCAGTACTTC | CSASRVGTMKNIQYF
TRBJ2-1 | TRBV4-3 | once | TRBD2 | 22 | TGCGCCAGCAGCCAAGAATGGTGGACTAGCGGGAGTTGGGGAGCCCTATACAATGAGCAGTTCTTC | CASSQEWWTSGSWGALYNEQFF
TRBJ2-1 | TRBV7-3 | many | TRBD2 | 18 | TGTGCCAGCAGCCACCCCGGGCTAGCGGGAGGTTGGGGGGAGGAGCAGTTCTTC | CASSHPGLAGGWGEEQFF
TRBJ1-6 | TRBV27 | few | TRBD1 | 16 | TGTGCCAGCAGTTTATCGGGGACAGGGGGAAATTCACCCCTCCACTTT | CASSLSGTGGNSPLHF
TRBJ2-6 | TRBV20-1 | NA | NA | 15 | TGCAGTGCTTTGAAGCCGGGGGCTGGGGCCAACGTCCTGACTTTC | CSALKPGAGANVLTF